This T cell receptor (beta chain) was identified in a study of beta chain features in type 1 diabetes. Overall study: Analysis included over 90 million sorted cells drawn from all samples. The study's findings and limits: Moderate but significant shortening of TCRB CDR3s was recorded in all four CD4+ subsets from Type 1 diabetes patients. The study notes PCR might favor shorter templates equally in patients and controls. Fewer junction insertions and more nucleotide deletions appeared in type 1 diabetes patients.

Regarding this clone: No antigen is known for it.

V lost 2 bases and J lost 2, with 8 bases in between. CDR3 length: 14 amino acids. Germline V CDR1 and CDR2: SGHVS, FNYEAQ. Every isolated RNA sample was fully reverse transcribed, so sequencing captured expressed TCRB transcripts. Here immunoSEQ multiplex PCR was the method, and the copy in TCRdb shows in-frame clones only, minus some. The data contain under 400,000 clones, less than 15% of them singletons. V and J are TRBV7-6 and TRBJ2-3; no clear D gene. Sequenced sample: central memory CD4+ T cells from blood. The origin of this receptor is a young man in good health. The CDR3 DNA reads TGTGCCAGCAGCTTATCAGCCTACACAGATACGCAGTATTTT. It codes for CASSLSAYTDTQYF.